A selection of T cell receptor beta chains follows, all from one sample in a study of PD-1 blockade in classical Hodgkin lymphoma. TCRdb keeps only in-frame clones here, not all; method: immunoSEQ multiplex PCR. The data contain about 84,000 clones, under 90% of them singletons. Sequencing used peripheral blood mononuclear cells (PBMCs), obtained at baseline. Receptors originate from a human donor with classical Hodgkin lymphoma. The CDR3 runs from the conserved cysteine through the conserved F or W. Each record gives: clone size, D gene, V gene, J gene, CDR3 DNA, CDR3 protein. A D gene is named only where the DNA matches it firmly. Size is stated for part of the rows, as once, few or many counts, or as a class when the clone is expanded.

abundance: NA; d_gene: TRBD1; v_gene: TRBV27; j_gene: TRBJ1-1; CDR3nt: TGTGCCAGCAGTCCCGGGACAGGGCCGATTTTCTTT; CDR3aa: CASSPGTGPIFF
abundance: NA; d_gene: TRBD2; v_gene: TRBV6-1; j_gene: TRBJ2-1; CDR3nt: TGTGCCAGCAGTGCCTCCGGGGGACTACCCCAGAGTGAGCAGTTCTTC; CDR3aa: CASSASGGLPQSEQFF
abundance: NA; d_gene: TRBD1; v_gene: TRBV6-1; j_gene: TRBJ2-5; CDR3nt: TGTGCCAGCACCACAGGGGGCGCGGAGGAGACCCAGTACTTC; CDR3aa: CASTTGGAEETQYF
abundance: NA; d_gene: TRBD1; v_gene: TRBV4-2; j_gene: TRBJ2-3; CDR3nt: TGTGCCAGCAGCCTACAGACAGGGGGCGGACGAGATACGCAGTATTTT; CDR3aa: CASSLQTGGGRDTQYF
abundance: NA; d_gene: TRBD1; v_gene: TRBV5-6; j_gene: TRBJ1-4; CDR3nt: TGTGCCAGCAGCTTGGGGGACAGGGTAAATGAAAAACTGTTTTTT; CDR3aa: CASSLGDRVNEKLFF
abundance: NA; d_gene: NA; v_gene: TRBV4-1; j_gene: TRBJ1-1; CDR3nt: TGCGCCAGCAGCCAACGACGTAAAGGGGGGAGAGACACTGAAGCTTTCTTT; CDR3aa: CASSQRRKGGRDTEAFF
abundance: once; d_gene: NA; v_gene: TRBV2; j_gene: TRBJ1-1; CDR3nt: TGTGCCAGCAGTGGTGGGCAGCTCACTGAAGCTTTCTTT; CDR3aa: CASSGGQLTEAFF
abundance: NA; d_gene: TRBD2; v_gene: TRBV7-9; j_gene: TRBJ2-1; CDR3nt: TGTGCCAGCAGCTTATTAACCGGGAGGTCCTACAATGAGCAGTTCTTC; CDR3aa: CASSLLTGRSYNEQFF
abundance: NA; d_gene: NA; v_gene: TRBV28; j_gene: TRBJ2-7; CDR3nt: TGTGCCAGCAGTTCCGGGGGCTACGAGCAGTACTTC; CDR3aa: CASSSGGYEQYF
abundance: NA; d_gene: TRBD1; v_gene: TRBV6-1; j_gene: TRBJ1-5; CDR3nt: TGTGCCAGCAGGTTTGGACAGGGCGGGCAGCCCCAGCATTTT; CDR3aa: CASRFGQGGQPQHF
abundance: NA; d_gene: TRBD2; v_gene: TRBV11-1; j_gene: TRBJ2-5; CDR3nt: TGTGCCAGCAGCTTAGACTTCGAGCGGGAGGTCCAAGAGACCCAGTACTTC; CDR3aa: CASSLDFEREVQETQYF
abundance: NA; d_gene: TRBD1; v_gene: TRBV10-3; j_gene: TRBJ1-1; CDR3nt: TGTGCCATCAGAAGGACAGGAGGGAACACTGAAGCTTTCTTT; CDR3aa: CAIRRTGGNTEAFF
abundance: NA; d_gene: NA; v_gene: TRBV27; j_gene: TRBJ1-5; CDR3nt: TGTGCCAGCAGTCTTGGGGGCGGGCAGCCCCAGCATTTT; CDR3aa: CASSLGGGQPQHF
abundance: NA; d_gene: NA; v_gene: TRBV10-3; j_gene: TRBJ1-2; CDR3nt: TGTGCCATCAGTCCTGTGGCAGGCTATGGCTACACCTTC; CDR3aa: CAISPVAGYGYTF
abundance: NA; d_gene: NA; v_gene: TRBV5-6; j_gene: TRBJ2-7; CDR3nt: TGTGCCAGCAGCTTGCGGGTTAGCTCCTACGAGCAGTACTTC; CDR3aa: CASSLRVSSYEQYF
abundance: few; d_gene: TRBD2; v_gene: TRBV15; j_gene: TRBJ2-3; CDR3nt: TGTGCCACCAGCAGATCGATCCTAGCGGGGAACACAGATACGCAGTATTTT; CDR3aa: CATSRSILAGNTDTQYF